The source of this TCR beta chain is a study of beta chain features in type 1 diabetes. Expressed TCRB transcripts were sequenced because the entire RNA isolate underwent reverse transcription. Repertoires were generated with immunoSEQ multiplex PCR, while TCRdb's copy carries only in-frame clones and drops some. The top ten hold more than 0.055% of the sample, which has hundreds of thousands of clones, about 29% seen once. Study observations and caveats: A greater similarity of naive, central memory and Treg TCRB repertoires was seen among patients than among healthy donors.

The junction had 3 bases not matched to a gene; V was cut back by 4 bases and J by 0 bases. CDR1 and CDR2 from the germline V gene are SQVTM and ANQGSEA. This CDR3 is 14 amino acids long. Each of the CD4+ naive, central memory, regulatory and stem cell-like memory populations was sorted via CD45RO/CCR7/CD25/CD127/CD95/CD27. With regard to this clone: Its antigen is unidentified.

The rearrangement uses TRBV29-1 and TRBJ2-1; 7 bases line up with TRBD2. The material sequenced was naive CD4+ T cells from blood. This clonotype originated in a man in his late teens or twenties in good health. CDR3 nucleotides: TGCAGCGTTGGGGGGGGTCCCTCCTACAATGAGCAGTTCTTC. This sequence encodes CSVGGGPSYNEQFF.